This TCR beta chain was captured by sequencing in a study of T cell responses to AZD1222 COVID-19 vaccine. Study-level background: Samples with a second dose at about 4 or about 12 weeks were pooled together. Broader study findings: Unmutated variant regions are reportedly the target of nearly half of TCRs that are spike-specific. Across the whole spike, CD4 TCRs peaked at regions 160-218 and 743-854. Possibly, clonal diversity was underestimated; donors were largely white British and included more females.

The CDR3 is 15 amino acids. Germline CDR1 and CDR2: MGHDK and SYGVNS. Trimming took 3 bases from V and 6 from J, leaving 12 bases between them. The method was immunoSEQ multiplex PCR; TCRdb's version includes in-frame clones alone and lacks a portion of them. The sample yields 95,000 to 150,000 clones, over 85% seen once. In regard to this clone: Its antigen is not identified.

The V call is TRBV25-1, the J call TRBJ1-6, with D hard to call. The sequences come from peripheral blood, collected on day 0 of AZD1222 vaccination. The TCR originated in an adult in good health. Here the CDR3 reads CASSERGVANSPLHF. CDR3 in DNA: TGTGCCAGCAGTGAGCGGGGAGTAGCTAATTCACCCCTCCACTTT.